This TCR beta chain was captured in a study of neurological immune-mediated disorders. V was clipped by 5 bases and J by 6 bases, with 16 bases between them. CDR3 length equals 14 residues. Using its own MiXCR run on the 5' RACE reads, TCRdb lists one record per CDR3 protein. The table records about 31,000 distinct CDR3 sequences, over 3.5% of them present only once. This clonotype was seen many times. This clonotype was obtained from a woman aged 40 to 49 in good health. The rearrangement joins TRBV12-3 or TRBV12-4 to TRBJ1-1; D may be TRBD1 (5 bases). Sequenced sample: CD4+ T cells from blood. This CDR3 reads CASSPPLGAAEAFF. The CDR3 nucleotides read TGTGCCAGCAGTCCCCCTCTTGGGGCCGCTGAAGCTTTCTTT.